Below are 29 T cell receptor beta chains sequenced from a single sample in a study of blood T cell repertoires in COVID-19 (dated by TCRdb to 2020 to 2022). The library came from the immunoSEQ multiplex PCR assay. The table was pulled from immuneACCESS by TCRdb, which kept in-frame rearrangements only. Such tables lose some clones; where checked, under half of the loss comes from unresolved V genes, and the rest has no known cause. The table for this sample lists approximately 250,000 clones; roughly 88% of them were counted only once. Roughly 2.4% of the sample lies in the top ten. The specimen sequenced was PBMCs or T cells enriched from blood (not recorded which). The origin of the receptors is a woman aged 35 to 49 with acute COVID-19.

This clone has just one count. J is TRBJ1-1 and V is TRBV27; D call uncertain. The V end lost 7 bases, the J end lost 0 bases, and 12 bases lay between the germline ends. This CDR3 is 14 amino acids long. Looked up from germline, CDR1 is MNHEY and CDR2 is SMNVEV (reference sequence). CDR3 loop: CASKFASMNTEAFF. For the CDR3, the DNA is TGTGCCAGCAAGTTCGCGTCCATGAACACTGAAGCTTTCTTT.

The CDR3 spells CASSDPTAGTIYF. CDR3 bases: TGTGCCAGCAGCGACCCGACAGCCGGCACCATATATTTT. The chain uses TRBV11-3 and TRBJ1-3, with D perhaps matching TRBD1 (5 bases). Germline lookup yields CDR1 SGHNT and CDR2 YENEEA. This CDR3 contains 13 residues. V dropped 5 bases and J dropped 9 bases, with 14 bases sitting between them.

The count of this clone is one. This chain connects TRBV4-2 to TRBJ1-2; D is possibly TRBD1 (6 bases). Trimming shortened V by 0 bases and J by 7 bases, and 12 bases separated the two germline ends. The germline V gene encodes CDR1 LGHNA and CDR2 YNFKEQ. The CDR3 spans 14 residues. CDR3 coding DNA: TGTGCCAGCAGCCAAGATGCGGGGGGCCCTGGCTACACCTTC. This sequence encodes CASSQDAGGPGYTF.

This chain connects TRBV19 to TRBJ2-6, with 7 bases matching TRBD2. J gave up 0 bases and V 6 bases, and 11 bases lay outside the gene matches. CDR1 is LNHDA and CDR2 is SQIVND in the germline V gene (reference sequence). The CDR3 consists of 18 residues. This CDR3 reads CASRKGGLGNSGANVLTF. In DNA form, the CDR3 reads TGTGCCAGTAGGAAGGGAGGGCTGGGGAACTCTGGGGCCAACGTCCTGACTTTC.

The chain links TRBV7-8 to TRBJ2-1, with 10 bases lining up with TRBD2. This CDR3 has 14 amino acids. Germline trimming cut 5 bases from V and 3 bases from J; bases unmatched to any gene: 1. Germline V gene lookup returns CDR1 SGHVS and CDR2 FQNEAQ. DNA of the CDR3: TGTGCCAGCAGCCGGACTAGCGGCTACAATGAGCAGTTCTTC. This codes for CASSRTSGYNEQFF.

The CDR3 sequence is CASSQGAGETQYF. Written as DNA, the CDR3 is TGTGCCAGCAGCCAGGGGGCCGGTGAGACCCAGTACTTC. J is TRBJ2-5 and V is TRBV4-2; D may be TRBD1 (6 bases). The V gene's germline CDR1 is LGHNA and CDR2 YNFKEQ. This CDR3 region has 13 residues. Trimming shortened V by 3 bases and J by 5 bases, and 10 bases separated the two germline ends.

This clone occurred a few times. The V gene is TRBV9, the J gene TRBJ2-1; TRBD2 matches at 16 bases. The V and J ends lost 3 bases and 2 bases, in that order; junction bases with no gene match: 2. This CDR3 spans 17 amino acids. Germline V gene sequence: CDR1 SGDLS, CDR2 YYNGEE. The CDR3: CASSAGTSGGAYNEQFF. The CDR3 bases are TGTGCCAGCAGCGCCGGGACTAGCGGGGGGGCCTACAATGAGCAGTTCTTC.

CDR3 coding DNA: TGCGCCAGCAGTGAGACAGCTTTGAACACTGAAGCTTTCTTT. As protein: CASSETALNTEAFF. The V call is TRBV10-2, the J call TRBJ1-1; no reliable D call. Germline V gene sequence: CDR1 WSHSY, CDR2 SAAADI. CDR3 length equals 14 residues. The V end was cut by 2 bases, the J end by 0 bases, with 7 bases between.

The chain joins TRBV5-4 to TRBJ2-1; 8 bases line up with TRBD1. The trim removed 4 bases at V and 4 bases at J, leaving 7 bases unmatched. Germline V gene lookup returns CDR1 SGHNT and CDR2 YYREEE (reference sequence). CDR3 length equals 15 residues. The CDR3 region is CASSNRGLLYNEQFF. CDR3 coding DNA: TGTGCCAGCAGCAACAGGGGGTTACTATACAATGAGCAGTTCTTC.

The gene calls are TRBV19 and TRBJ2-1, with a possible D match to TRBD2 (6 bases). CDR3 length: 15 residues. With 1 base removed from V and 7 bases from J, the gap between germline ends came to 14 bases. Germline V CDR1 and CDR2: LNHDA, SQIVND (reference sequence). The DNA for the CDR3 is TGTGCCAGTAGTATAGGCGGGACTCAGAAAAATGAGCAGTTCTTC. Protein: CASSIGGTQKNEQFF.

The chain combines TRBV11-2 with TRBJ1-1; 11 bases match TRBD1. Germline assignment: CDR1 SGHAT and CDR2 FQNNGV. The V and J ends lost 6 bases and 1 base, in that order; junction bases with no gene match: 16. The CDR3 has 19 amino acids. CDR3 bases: TGTGCCAGCAGTCGTAGATGGACAGGGGGCAACCCAGAGAACACTGAAGCTTTCTTT. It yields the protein CASSRRWTGGNPENTEAFF.

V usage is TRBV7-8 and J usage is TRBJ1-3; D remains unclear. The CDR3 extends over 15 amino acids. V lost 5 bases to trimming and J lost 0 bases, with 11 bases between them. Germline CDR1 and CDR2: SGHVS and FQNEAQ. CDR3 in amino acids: CASSRRGFSGNTIYF. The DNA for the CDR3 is TGTGCCAGCAGCCGTCGGGGTTTCTCTGGAAACACCATATATTTT.

CDR3 coding DNA: TGCGCCAGCAGCCCCCAAGGGACTAGCGTTTCCAATGAGCAGTTCTTC. It codes for CASSPQGTSVSNEQFF. The rearrangement joins TRBV4-3 to TRBJ2-1, with 10 bases identical to TRBD2. CDR3 length: 16 residues. Germline loops: CDR1 LGHNA, CDR2 YSLEER. The V gene end was trimmed by 4 bases and the J gene end by 6 bases; junction bases not matched to a gene: 9.

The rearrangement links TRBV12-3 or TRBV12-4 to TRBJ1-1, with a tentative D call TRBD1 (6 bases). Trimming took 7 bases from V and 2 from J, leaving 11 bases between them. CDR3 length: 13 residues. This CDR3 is CASKVTGNTEAFF. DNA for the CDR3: TGTGCCAGCAAGGTGACAGGTAACACTGAAGCTTTCTTT.

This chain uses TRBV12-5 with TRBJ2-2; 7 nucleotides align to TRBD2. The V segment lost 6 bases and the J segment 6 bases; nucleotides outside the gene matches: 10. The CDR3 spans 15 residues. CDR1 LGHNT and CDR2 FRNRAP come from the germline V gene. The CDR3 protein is CASGKITGGPGELFF. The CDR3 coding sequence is TGTGCTAGTGGGAAGATCACGGGAGGCCCCGGGGAGCTGTTTTTT.

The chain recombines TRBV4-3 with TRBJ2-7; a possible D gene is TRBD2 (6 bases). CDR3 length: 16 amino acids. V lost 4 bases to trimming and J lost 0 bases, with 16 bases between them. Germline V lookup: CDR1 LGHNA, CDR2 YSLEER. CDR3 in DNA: TGCGCCAGCAGCCTGTCTGCGGGACTGAGCTCCTACGAGCAGTACTTC. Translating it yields CASSLSAGLSSYEQYF.

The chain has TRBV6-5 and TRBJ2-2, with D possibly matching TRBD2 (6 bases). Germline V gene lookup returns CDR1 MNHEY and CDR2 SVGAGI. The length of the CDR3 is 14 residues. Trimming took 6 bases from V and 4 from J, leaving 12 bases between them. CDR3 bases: TGTGCCAGCAGCCGCGGGGAAGGCACCGGGGAGCTGTTTTTT. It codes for CASSRGEGTGELFF.

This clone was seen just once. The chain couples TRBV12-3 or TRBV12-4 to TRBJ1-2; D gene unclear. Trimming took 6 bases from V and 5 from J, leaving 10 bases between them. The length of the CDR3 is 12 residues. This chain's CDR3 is CASSPASYGYTF. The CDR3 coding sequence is TGTGCCAGCAGCCCTGCTAGTTATGGCTACACCTTC.

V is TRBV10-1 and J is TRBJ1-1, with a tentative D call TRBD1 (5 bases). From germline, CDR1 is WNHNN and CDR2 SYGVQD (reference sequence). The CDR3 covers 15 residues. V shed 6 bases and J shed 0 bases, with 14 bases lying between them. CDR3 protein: CASRAGQGMNTEAFF. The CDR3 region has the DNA TGCGCCAGCAGGGCAGGACAAGGGATGAACACTGAAGCTTTCTTT.

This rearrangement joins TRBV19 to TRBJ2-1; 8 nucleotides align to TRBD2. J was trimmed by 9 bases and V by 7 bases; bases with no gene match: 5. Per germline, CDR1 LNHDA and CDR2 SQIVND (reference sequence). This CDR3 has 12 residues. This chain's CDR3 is CASNGLAGEQFF. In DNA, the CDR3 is TGTGCCAGTAATGGACTAGCCGGTGAGCAGTTCTTC.

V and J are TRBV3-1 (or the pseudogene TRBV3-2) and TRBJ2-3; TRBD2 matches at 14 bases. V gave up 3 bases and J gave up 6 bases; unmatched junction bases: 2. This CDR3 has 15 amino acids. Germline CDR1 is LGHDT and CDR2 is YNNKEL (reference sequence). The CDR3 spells CASSHWTSGGDTQYF. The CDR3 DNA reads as TGTGCCAGCAGCCACTGGACTAGCGGGGGGGATACGCAGTATTTT.

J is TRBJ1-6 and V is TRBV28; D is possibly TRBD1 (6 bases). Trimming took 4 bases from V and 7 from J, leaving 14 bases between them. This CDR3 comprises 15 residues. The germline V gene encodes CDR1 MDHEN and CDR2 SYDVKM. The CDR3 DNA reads TGTGCCAGCAGTTCGGGGGGGGGCGTAAATTCACCCCTCCACTTT. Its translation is CASSSGGGVNSPLHF.

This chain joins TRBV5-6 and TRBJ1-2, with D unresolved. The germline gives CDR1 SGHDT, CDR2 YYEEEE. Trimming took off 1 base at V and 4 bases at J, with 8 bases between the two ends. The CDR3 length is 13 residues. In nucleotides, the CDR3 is TGTGCCAGCAGCTTGAGTCCCGGCTATGGCTACACCTTC. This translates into CASSLSPGYGYTF.

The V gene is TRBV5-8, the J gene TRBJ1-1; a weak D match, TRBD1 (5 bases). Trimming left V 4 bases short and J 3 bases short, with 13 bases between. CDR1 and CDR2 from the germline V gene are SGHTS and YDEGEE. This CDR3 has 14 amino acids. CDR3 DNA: TGTGCCAGCAGCCCAAACGACAGAGACACTGAAGCTTTCTTT. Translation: CASSPNDRDTEAFF.

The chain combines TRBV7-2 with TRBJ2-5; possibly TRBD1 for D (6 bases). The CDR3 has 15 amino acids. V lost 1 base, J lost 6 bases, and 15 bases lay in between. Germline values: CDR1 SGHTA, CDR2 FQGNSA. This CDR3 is CASSLGSSQGKTQYF. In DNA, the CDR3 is TGTGCCAGCAGCTTAGGGTCTAGCCAGGGGAAGACCCAGTACTTC. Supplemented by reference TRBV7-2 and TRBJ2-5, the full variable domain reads GAGVSQSPSNKVTEKGKDVELRCDPISGHTALYWYRQSLGQGLEFLIYFQGNSAPDKSGLPSDRFSAERTGGSVSTLTIQRTQQEDSAVYLCASSLGSSQGKTQYFGPGTRLLVL.

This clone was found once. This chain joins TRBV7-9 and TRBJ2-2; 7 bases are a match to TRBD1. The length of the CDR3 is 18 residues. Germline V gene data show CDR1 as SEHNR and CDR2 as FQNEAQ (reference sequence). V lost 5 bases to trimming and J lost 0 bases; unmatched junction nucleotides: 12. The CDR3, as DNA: TGTGCCAGCAGCCCCTATCGATCCGGGACAGCGAACACCGGGGAGCTGTTTTTT. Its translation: CASSPYRSGTANTGELFF.

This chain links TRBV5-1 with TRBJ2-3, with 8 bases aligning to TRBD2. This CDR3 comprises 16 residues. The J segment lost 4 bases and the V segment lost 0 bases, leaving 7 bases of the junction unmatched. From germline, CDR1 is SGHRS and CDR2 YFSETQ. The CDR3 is CASSLVPGGLPDTQYF. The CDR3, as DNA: TGCGCCAGCAGCTTGGTTCCGGGGGGGTTACCAGATACGCAGTATTTT.

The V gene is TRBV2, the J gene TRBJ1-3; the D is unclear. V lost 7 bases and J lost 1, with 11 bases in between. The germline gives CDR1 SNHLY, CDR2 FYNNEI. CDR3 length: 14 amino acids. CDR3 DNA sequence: TGTGCCAGCAAGGTTGAGGGTTCTGGAAACACCATATATTTT. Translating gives CASKVEGSGNTIYF.

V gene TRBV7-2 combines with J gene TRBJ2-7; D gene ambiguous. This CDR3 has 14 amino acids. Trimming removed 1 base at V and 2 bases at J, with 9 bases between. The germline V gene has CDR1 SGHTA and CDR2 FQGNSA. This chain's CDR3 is CASSLGGRAYEQYF. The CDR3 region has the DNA TGTGCCAGCAGCTTAGGCGGCCGAGCCTACGAGCAGTACTTC.